Listed here are 22 T cell receptor beta chains from one sample, sequenced in a study of shared clonotypes between healthy human individuals. The table came from immunoSEQ multiplex PCR; TCRdb's copy has only in-frame clones and leaves some out. The data hold 1,400,000 or so clones, with about 98.5% observed a single time. The specimen sequenced was naive CD4+ T cells sorted from blood. Subset of the sample: CD45RA+ positively selected. These receptors were obtained from a man aged 25 to 40 in good health.

CDR3 region: CASSAGTGGYQPQHF. The CDR3 nucleotides are TGTGCCAGCAGCGCAGGGACAGGGGGCTATCAGCCCCAGCATTTT. The chain links TRBV2 to TRBJ1-5; 12 bases are a match to TRBD1. Trimming at V came to 6 bases and at J to 5 bases, leaving 5 bases not matched to a gene. Germline V gives CDR1 SNHLY, CDR2 FYNNEI. This CDR3 comprises 15 residues. Together with reference TRBV2 and TRBJ1-5, the CDR3 gives the full variable domain: EPEVTQTPSHQVTQMGQEVILRCVPISNHLYFYWYRQILGQKVEFLVSFYNNEISEKSEIFDDQFSVERPDGSNFTLKIRSTKLEDSAMYFCASSAGTGGYQPQHFGDGTRLSIL.

This chain links TRBV7-9 with TRBJ2-3; 8 bases align to TRBD2. J lost 1 base, V lost 5 bases, and 8 bases had no gene match. The germline V gene has CDR1 SEHNR and CDR2 FQNEAQ (reference sequence). The CDR3 is 16 amino acids. This CDR3 is CASSPWREVGTDTQYF. For the CDR3, the DNA is TGTGCCAGCAGCCCATGGCGGGAGGTGGGCACAGATACGCAGTATTTT.

The V call is TRBV2, the J call TRBJ2-2; D is perhaps TRBD2 (6 bases). CDR3 length: 16 amino acids. CDR1 is SNHLY and CDR2 is FYNNEI in the germline V gene. V dropped 7 bases and J dropped 0 bases, with 15 bases sitting between them. This chain's CDR3 is CASIDIGEANTGELFF. CDR3 sequence (DNA): TGTGCCAGCATTGACATTGGGGAGGCGAACACCGGGGAGCTGTTTTTT.

As regards this clone: This CDR3 is also generated by other DNA sequences in the sample. This chain uses TRBV10-3 with TRBJ2-7; the match to TRBD1 covers 7 bases. Germline V gene data show CDR1 as ENHRY and CDR2 as SYGVKD. Trimming removed 4 bases from V and 3 bases from J; junction bases left unmatched: 3. CDR3 length equals 13 residues. The CDR3 reads CAISGQGFYEQYF. CDR3 coding DNA: TGTGCCATCAGTGGACAGGGATTCTACGAGCAGTACTTC.

The rearrangement links TRBV29-1 to TRBJ2-6; D is unclear. The CDR3 loop spans 19 amino acids. V was cut by 4 bases and J by 0 bases, with 22 bases left in between. Germline V gene sequence: CDR1 SQVTM, CDR2 ANQGSEA. CDR3 protein: CSVGAPKWGGTSGANVLTF. CDR3 DNA: TGCAGCGTTGGAGCCCCCAAGTGGGGTGGCACCTCTGGGGCCAACGTCCTGACTTTC.

The J gene is TRBJ2-5, the V gene TRBV9; 7 bases agree with TRBD1. The CDR3 has 15 residues. V was pared by 4 bases and J by 2 bases, with 8 bases of the junction left unmatched. Germline assignment: CDR1 SGDLS and CDR2 YYNGEE. This chain's CDR3 is CASSQFGQVQETQYF. Written as DNA, the CDR3 is TGTGCCAGCAGCCAATTCGGACAGGTACAAGAGACCCAGTACTTC.

The rearrangement links TRBV7-9 to TRBJ2-7; 11 bases fit TRBD1. The germline CDR1 and CDR2 sequences are SEHNR and FQNEAQ (reference sequence). Trimming took 4 bases from V and 5 from J; bases not matched to a gene: 4. The CDR3 totals 14 residues. The CDR3 protein is CASSSWDRGDEQYF. The CDR3 nucleotides are TGTGCCAGCAGCTCCTGGGACAGGGGGGACGAGCAGTACTTC.

The chain employs TRBV10-1 and TRBJ1-3; D is possibly TRBD1 (6 bases). V lost 5 bases to trimming and J lost 2 bases, with 7 bases between them. Germline V gene sequence: CDR1 WNHNN, CDR2 SYGVQD (reference sequence). The CDR3 loop spans 13 amino acids. In DNA form, the CDR3 reads TGCGCCAGCAGTCAGGGGACTGGAAACACCATATATTTT. Amino acid sequence: CASSQGTGNTIYF.

This sequence joins TRBV7-2 and TRBJ2-4; 7 bases are a match to TRBD1. The CDR3 sequence is 12 residues long. J was trimmed by 9 bases and V by 5 bases; bases with no gene match: 4. Germline V gene sequence: CDR1 SGHTA, CDR2 FQGNSA. CDR3 in amino acids: CASSVGTAIQYF. In DNA form, the CDR3 reads TGTGCCAGCAGCGTTGGGACAGCCATTCAGTACTTC.

The chain joins TRBV6-1 to TRBJ2-1; D is uncertain. Between the trimmed V and J ends, which lost 4 bases and 9 bases, there was a span of 13 bases. There are 13 residues in the CDR3. CDR1 and CDR2 (germline): MNHNS, SASEGT. In DNA, the CDR3 is TGTGCCAGCAGTGTATCCAGCACAACTGAGCAGTTCTTC. It codes for CASSVSSTTEQFF.

The gene calls are TRBV7-2 and TRBJ2-3, with D perhaps TRBD2 (5 bases). Germline V lookup: CDR1 SGHTA, CDR2 FQGNSA. Trimming pared 5 bases from V and 1 base from J, leaving 13 bases between. CDR3 length: 15 amino acids. The CDR3 nucleotides read TGTGCCAGCAGCAGATCGAGCGGACGCACAGATACGCAGTATTTT. It is translated as CASSRSSGRTDTQYF. The full variable domain, with the rest looked up from reference TRBV7-2 and TRBJ2-3, is GAGVSQSPSNKVTEKGKDVELRCDPISGHTALYWYRQSLGQGLEFLIYFQGNSAPDKSGLPSDRFSAERTGGSVSTLTIQRTQQEDSAVYLCASSRSSGRTDTQYFGPGTRLTVL.

The chain uses TRBV18 and TRBJ1-2; D is uncertain. The CDR3 totals 13 residues. CDR1 and CDR2 (germline): KGHSH, LQKENI. Trimming pared 3 bases from V and 6 bases from J, leaving 11 bases between. CDR3 protein: CASSPREADGYTF. The CDR3 region has the DNA TGTGCCAGCTCACCGAGGGAGGCGGATGGCTACACCTTC.

V usage is TRBV5-1 and J usage is TRBJ1-2; a possible D gene is TRBD1 (5 bases). Germline CDR1 is SGHRS and CDR2 is YFSETQ. The CDR3 is made up of 17 amino acids. V dropped 4 bases and J dropped 0 bases, with 19 bases sitting between them. The CDR3 DNA is TGCGCCAGCAGCCCCCCTGGGGGTGGGCGAGCTAACTATGGCTACACCTTC. Its protein product is CASSPPGGGRANYGYTF.

The CDR3 sequence: CASSLGGRPAGNTIYF. As DNA, the CDR3 is TGTGCCAGCAGCTTAGGAGGCCGGCCGGCTGGAAACACCATATATTTT. V and J are TRBV7-8 and TRBJ1-3; unclear D gene. The CDR3 covers 16 residues. Germline V lookup: CDR1 SGHVS, CDR2 FQNEAQ. Trimming stripped 1 base from V and 2 bases from J, with 12 bases between.

In its sample, this clone was seen once. The J gene is TRBJ2-4, the V gene TRBV18; D may be TRBD1 (5 bases). There are 17 residues in the CDR3. The V gene's germline CDR1 is KGHSH and CDR2 LQKENI. With 2 bases removed from V and 0 bases from J, the gap between germline ends came to 14 bases. The CDR3 DNA reads as TGTGCCAGCTCACCAAGACAGCTAGACGTAGCCAAAAACATTCAGTACTTC. Its protein is CASSPRQLDVAKNIQYF.

Regarding this clone: The sample contains more than one DNA sequence encoding this CDR3. V and J are TRBV10-3 and TRBJ2-5; D unresolved. This CDR3 comprises 11 residues. V was cut by 2 bases and J by 2 bases, with 0 bases left in between. The germline CDR1 and CDR2 sequences are ENHRY and SYGVKD. CDR3 region: CAISEQETQYF. CDR3 nucleotides: TGTGCCATCAGTGAGCAAGAGACCCAGTACTTC.

The chain links TRBV19 to TRBJ2-1; D is unresolved. The CDR3 is made up of 18 amino acids. Per the germline V gene, CDR1 is LNHDA and CDR2 is SQIVND (reference sequence). Trimming stripped 4 bases from V and 5 bases from J, with 24 bases between. CDR3 coding DNA: TGTGCCAGTAGTACGCCGTTTAGCCCTGTCGCACACCACAATGAGCAGTTCTTC. This encodes CASSTPFSPVAHHNEQFF.

The chain links TRBV5-1 to TRBJ1-2; a possible D gene is TRBD1 (5 bases). Trimming shortened V by 4 bases and J by 7 bases, and 20 bases separated the two germline ends. Germline assignment: CDR1 SGHRS and CDR2 YFSETQ. The CDR3 contains 15 residues. This CDR3 is CASSLDGNLGAGYTF. CDR3 sequence (DNA): TGCGCCAGCAGCCTGGACGGTAACCTAGGGGCTGGCTACACCTTC.

The V call is TRBV7-2, the J call TRBJ2-1, with 9 bases fitting TRBD1. Germline CDR1 is SGHTA and CDR2 is FQGNSA. There are 14 residues in the CDR3. Unmatched junction bases numbered 6, after V lost 5 bases and J lost 7 bases. The CDR3 protein is CASSPTGGWNEQFF. The CDR3 nucleotides read TGTGCCAGCAGCCCGACAGGGGGATGGAATGAGCAGTTCTTC.

This sequence joins TRBV14 and TRBJ2-7, with 9 bases that match TRBD1. The CDR3 consists of 15 residues. The trim removed 3 bases at V and 3 bases at J, leaving 6 bases unmatched. Germline CDR1 reads SGHDN; CDR2 reads FVKESK. The CDR3 loop is CASSHGRQGDYEQYF. As DNA, the CDR3 is TGTGCCAGCAGCCACGGTCGACAGGGGGACTACGAGCAGTACTTC.

The rearrangement links TRBV5-1 to TRBJ2-2, with D perhaps matching TRBD1 (6 bases). Per germline, CDR1 SGHRS and CDR2 YFSETQ. This CDR3 is built from 16 residues. With 0 bases removed from V and 6 bases from J, the gap between germline ends came to 15 bases. Here the CDR3 DNA reads TGCGCCAGCAGCTTGGCCGAACAGGGAAGCGCCGGGGAGCTGTTTTTT. Amino acids: CASSLAEQGSAGELFF. The variable domain in full, completed from reference TRBV5-1 and TRBJ2-2, reads KAGVTQTPRYLIKTRGQQVTLSCSPISGHRSVSWYQQTPGQGLQFLFEYFSETQRNKGNFPGRFSGRQFSNSRSEMNVSTLELGDSALYLCASSLAEQGSAGELFFGEGSRLTVL.

The gene calls are TRBV7-8 and TRBJ1-1, with D possibly matching TRBD1 (6 bases). CDR3 length equals 18 residues. Per the germline V gene, CDR1 is SGHVS and CDR2 is FQNEAQ. The ends were cut back, 0 bases at V and 1 base at J, with 18 bases in the middle. The CDR3 nucleotides are TGTGCCAGCAGCTTAGCGCGGGGCTACAGGGAGGGGAACACTGAAGCTTTCTTT. Its protein is CASSLARGYREGNTEAFF.